The table lists the clone carrying this T cell receptor beta chain with a count of one. Followed longitudinally, the Seattle patients had been enrolled during active infection. The data originate from a study of blood T cell repertoires in COVID-19. Study in general: Material from acute and convalescent COVID-19 was sourced from the United States, Italy and Spain. Sources were T cells, B-cell-depleted T cells, or PBMCs; the material itself was cDNA or gDNA.

Repertoires were generated with immunoSEQ multiplex PCR, while TCRdb's copy carries only in-frame clones and drops some. The data hold some 300,000 clones, with more than 80% observed a single time. Sequenced material: peripheral blood. This clonotype originated in a woman in her 50s with COVID-19, enrolled during active disease.

The CDR3 is CASSIGEGGWLSNEQFF. The CDR3 DNA follows: TGTGCCAGTAGTATAGGGGAAGGGGGCTGGTTGTCCAATGAGCAGTTCTTC. The chain couples TRBV19 to TRBJ2-1, with 7 nucleotides matching TRBD1. There are 17 residues in the CDR3. After removal of 1 base from V and 6 bases from J, the junction contained 12 bases not matched to a gene. Germline loops: CDR1 LNHDA, CDR2 SQIVND (reference sequence).